The entry that follows covers one T cell receptor beta chain sequence. Its specificity is unknown. The data were taken from a study of post-analysis software for immune sequencing data. V lost 6 bases, J lost 7 bases, and 14 bases lay in between. Per germline, CDR1 MNHEY and CDR2 SVGAGI. This CDR3 spans 13 amino acids. Study observations and caveats: About five TRBV segments appeared more often in patients than in controls, and TRBV5-6, TRBV5-1 and TRBV20-1 were among these.

Sequencing libraries made from TCR beta cDNA carried unique molecular identifiers. The T cell input of about 0.95 to 11 million gave roughly 460,000 cDNA molecules. TCRdb re-called the PCR reads through MiXCR, storing one row per CDR3 protein. The sample contains approximately 440,000 distinct CDR3 sequences, approximately 46% of which appear only once. Source material: blood. The genes are TRBV6-5 and TRBJ2-3; unclear D gene. The receptor's source is a girl between 5 and 17 years old with multiple sclerosis. The CDR3 nucleotides are TGTGCCAGCAGACGAACGGAGAGAAATACGCAGTATTTT. Translation gives CASRRTERNTQYF.